Shown below are 28 T cell receptor beta chains from a single sample sequenced in a study of vaccination effects on CD4 cells after COVID-19. The data were produced by immunoSEQ multiplex PCR, yet TCRdb's version contains in-frame clones alone and is incomplete. The data show under 20,000 clones, under 85% seen once. Peptide-pool stimulation followed by sequencing identified expanded antigen-specific CD4+ clonotypes in the ViraFEST assay. The culture ran for roughly 10 days before CD4+ T cells were isolated. Infection with SARS-CoV-2 occurred in the person between March and December 2020, and PCR confirmed it. Either the BNT162b2 or mRNA-1273 vaccine was given to participants in two doses. No antigen has been identified for these receptors. This specimen was CD4+ T cells from PBMCs cultured with SARS-CoV-2 spike peptides, taken after COVID-19 vaccination. These receptor sequences come from a human donor who had a prior SARS-CoV-2 infection.

This clone was observed a few times. The chain recombines TRBV11-3 with TRBJ2-1; no reliable D call. The germline CDR1 and CDR2 sequences are SGHNT and YENEEA. CDR3 length: 15 amino acids. Trimming removed 1 base from V and 3 bases from J, with 10 bases in between. CDR3 nucleotides: TGTGCCAGCAGCTTAGGGCAGACGGGCTACAATGAGCAGTTCTTC. Protein sequence: CASSLGQTGYNEQFF.

The gene calls are TRBV3-1 (or the pseudogene TRBV3-2) and TRBJ2-7; no clear D. Germline V gene lookup returns CDR1 LGHDT and CDR2 YNNKEL (reference sequence). The CDR3 loop spans 12 amino acids. Trimming pared 4 bases from V and 0 bases from J, leaving 4 bases between. The CDR3 region is CASSPSSYEQYF. CDR3 sequence (DNA): TGTGCCAGCAGCCCAAGCTCCTACGAGCAGTACTTC.

This clone was detected only a few times. The rearrangement joins TRBV7-8 to TRBJ2-2, with TRBD2 as a possible D gene (5 bases). V lost 6 bases to trimming and J lost 4 bases, with 24 bases between them. The CDR3 runs to 18 residues. The germline V gene encodes CDR1 SGHVS and CDR2 FQNEAQ. CDR3 in amino acids: CASSIPPLRASPTGELFF. The CDR3 nucleotides are TGTGCCAGCAGTATTCCCCCATTGAGGGCCTCGCCCACCGGGGAGCTGTTTTTT.

V usage is TRBV24-1 and J usage is TRBJ2-2; TRBD1 aligns across 10 bases. V lost 4 bases, J lost 6 bases, and 4 bases stayed unmatched. The CDR3 loop spans 15 amino acids. Germline values: CDR1 KGHDR, CDR2 SFDVKD. The DNA for the CDR3 is TGTGCCACCAGTGACCCTGGACAGGGGGCCGGGGAGCTGTTTTTT. Its translation is CATSDPGQGAGELFF.

This clone was found a few times. The gene calls are TRBV11-2 and TRBJ2-7; 13 bases map to TRBD2. The V gene's germline CDR1 is SGHAT and CDR2 FQNNGV. The CDR3 loop spans 17 amino acids. The V segment lost 2 bases and the J segment 3 bases; nucleotides outside the gene matches: 7. CDR3 loop: CASSLRGLAGLNYEQYF. As DNA, the CDR3 is TGTGCCAGCAGCTTAAGGGGACTAGCGGGATTAAACTACGAGCAGTACTTC.

This chain joins TRBV5-1 and TRBJ2-5; D possibly corresponds to TRBD1 (5 bases). The CDR3 sequence is 13 residues long. CDR1 is SGHRS and CDR2 is YFSETQ in the germline V gene. Trimming stripped 0 bases from V and 3 bases from J, with 6 bases between. CDR3 bases: TGCGCCAGCAGCTTGGCACAGGAAGAGACCCAGTACTTC. The encoded protein is CASSLAQEETQYF.

This clone was detected a few times. V gene TRBV19 combines with J gene TRBJ2-7, with no clear D. The V gene's germline CDR1 is LNHDA and CDR2 SQIVND (reference sequence). Trimming removed 7 bases at V and 3 bases at J, with 10 bases between. CDR3 length: 12 residues. CDR3 loop: CASIPENYEQYF. As DNA, the CDR3 is TGTGCCAGTATCCCAGAGAACTACGAGCAGTACTTC.

This chain's CDR3 is CAISSQGLAGVQETQYF. The DNA for the CDR3 is TGTGCCATCAGTTCTCAGGGACTAGCGGGGGTACAAGAGACCCAGTACTTC. The rearrangement joins TRBV10-3 to TRBJ2-5; TRBD2 aligns across 14 bases. With 5 bases clipped from V and 2 bases from J, the junction kept 7 bases outside the gene matches. Germline values: CDR1 ENHRY, CDR2 SYGVKD. There are 17 residues in the CDR3.

This clone was found a few times. The CDR3 DNA is TGTGCCACCAGTGATGGGGGCGGGAGGGCCTGGGATGAGCAGTTCTTC. Translation: CATSDGGGRAWDEQFF. The chain carries TRBV24-1 and TRBJ2-1, with 9 bases matching TRBD2. The J segment lost 8 bases and the V segment lost 3 bases, leaving 10 bases of the junction unmatched. CDR3 length equals 16 residues. CDR1 is KGHDR, CDR2 SFDVKD, per germline.

The rearrangement links TRBV7-9 to TRBJ2-3; maybe TRBD2 (6 bases). Germline CDR1 is SEHNR and CDR2 is FQNEAQ (reference sequence). This CDR3 region has 18 residues. V lost 0 bases and J lost 0, with 16 bases in between. This CDR3 reads CASSLAGRGVFSTDTQYF. CDR3 DNA sequence: TGTGCCAGCAGCTTAGCAGGCCGCGGGGTCTTCAGCACAGATACGCAGTATTTT.

The genes are TRBV30 and TRBJ2-3; 10 bases are shared with TRBD2. The CDR3 length is 16 residues. With 2 bases clipped from V and 7 bases from J, the junction kept 12 bases outside the gene matches. CDR1 is GTSNPN and CDR2 is SVGIG in the germline V gene (reference sequence). This chain's CDR3 is CAWSTDRPSGGYTQYF. The CDR3 DNA follows: TGTGCCTGGAGTACCGATCGCCCTAGCGGGGGATATACGCAGTATTTT. Full variable domain (outside the CDR3, taken from reference TRBV30 and TRBJ2-3): SQTIHQWPATLVQPVGSPLSLECTVEGTSNPNLYWYRQAAGRGLQLLFYSVGIGQISSEVPQNLSASRPQDRQFILSSKKLLLSDSGFYLCAWSTDRPSGGYTQYFGPGTRLTVL.

This clone was found a few times. This chain uses TRBV5-1 with TRBJ1-3; D not resolved. V was cut by 1 base and J by 1 base, with 6 bases left in between. Germline loops: CDR1 SGHRS, CDR2 YFSETQ. CDR3 size: 14 residues. CDR3 DNA sequence: TGCGCCAGCAGCTTGATCCCTTCTGGAAACACCATATATTTT. It yields the protein CASSLIPSGNTIYF.

The V call is TRBV7-2, the J call TRBJ2-3; D is possibly TRBD1 (5 bases). The germline V gene has CDR1 SGHTA and CDR2 FQGNSA. The CDR3 totals 16 residues. Between the trimmed V and J ends, which lost 1 base and 2 bases, there was a span of 13 bases. The CDR3 loop reads CASSLVGRAHTDTQYF. DNA for the CDR3: TGTGCCAGCAGCTTAGTGGGCAGGGCCCACACAGATACGCAGTATTTT.

This clone showed up just a few times. The CDR3 DNA reads TGTGCCAGCAGTCGGACAGGCCTCACCCCGGAAGCTTTCTTT. Protein product: CASSRTGLTPEAFF. The J gene is TRBJ1-1, the V gene TRBV6-5, with 7 bases matching TRBD1. With 5 bases clipped from V and 8 bases from J, the junction kept 11 bases outside the gene matches. The germline gives CDR1 MNHEY, CDR2 SVGAGI. CDR3 length: 14 amino acids.

This clone has a handful of counts. CDR3 amino acids: CASSLFSGHDYNEQFF. CDR3 DNA sequence: TGTGCCAGCAGCTTATTCTCGGGACACGACTACAATGAGCAGTTCTTC. This chain uses TRBV7-2 with TRBJ2-1; weak D call: TRBD1 (6 bases). This CDR3 comprises 16 residues. Trimming pared 2 bases from V and 3 bases from J, leaving 14 bases between. Looked up from germline, CDR1 is SGHTA and CDR2 is FQGNSA.

V is TRBV2 and J is TRBJ1-1; D not certain. The germline V gene encodes CDR1 SNHLY and CDR2 FYNNEI. The CDR3 spans 13 residues. V was shortened by 4 bases and J by 4 bases, with 10 bases between the two germline ends. The CDR3 is CASSGDMITEAFF. The CDR3 DNA sequence: TGTGCCAGCAGTGGAGACATGATCACTGAAGCTTTCTTT.

The J gene is TRBJ2-3, the V gene TRBV18; 9 bases are shared with TRBD1. V shed 1 base, J shed 4 bases, and the junction held 3 bases outside the gene matches. The CDR3 loop spans 15 amino acids. CDR1 is KGHSH and CDR2 is LQKENI in the germline V gene. The chain's CDR3 is CASSPRDRVSDTQYF. The CDR3 region has the DNA TGTGCCAGCTCACCACGGGACAGGGTTTCAGATACGCAGTATTTT. Based on the CDR3 plus reference TRBV18 and TRBJ2-3, the full variable domain is NAGVMQNPRHLVRRRGQEARLRCSPMKGHSHVYWYRQLPEEGLKFMVYLQKENIIDESGMPKERFSAEFPKEGPSILRIQQVVRGDSAAYFCASSPRDRVSDTQYFGPGTRLTVL.

J is TRBJ1-5 and V is TRBV19; a weak D match, TRBD1 (5 bases). The CDR3 spans 14 residues. Germline lookup yields CDR1 LNHDA and CDR2 SQIVND (reference sequence). Trimming pared 3 bases from V and 6 bases from J, leaving 12 bases between. CDR3: CASSIWGVGQPQHF. The CDR3 DNA follows: TGTGCCAGTAGTATTTGGGGGGTTGGTCAGCCCCAGCATTTT.

V gene TRBV6-5 combines with J gene TRBJ2-7; D perhaps matches TRBD1 (6 bases). V dropped 7 bases and J dropped 0 bases, with 16 bases sitting between them. The CDR3 is 15 amino acids. Germline V CDR1 and CDR2: MNHEY, SVGAGI. The CDR3 region is CASTISHRDSYEQYF. The CDR3 bases are TGTGCCAGCACCATCTCCCACAGGGACTCCTACGAGCAGTACTTC.

The V call is TRBV4-2, the J call TRBJ1-4; 7 bases are shared with TRBD1. CDR3 length: 16 amino acids. Germline CDR1 reads LGHNA; CDR2 reads YNFKEQ. Trimming removed 3 bases from V and 5 bases from J; junction bases left unmatched: 9. The CDR3 loop is CASSQTPGTANEKLFF. The CDR3 DNA reads TGTGCCAGCAGCCAGACCCCCGGGACAGCGAATGAAAAACTGTTTTTT.

The chain couples TRBV6-5 to TRBJ1-2; D remains ambiguous. The ends were cut back, 5 bases at V and 2 bases at J, with 9 bases in the middle. The CDR3 spans 13 residues. Germline V gene sequence: CDR1 MNHEY, CDR2 SVGAGI. The CDR3 DNA follows: TGTGCCAGCAGTATGGATCCGAACTATGGCTACACCTTC. Amino acid sequence: CASSMDPNYGYTF.

J is TRBJ2-7 and V is TRBV6-2 or TRBV6-3; maybe TRBD2 (6 bases). The CDR3 covers 14 residues. V gave up 1 base and J gave up 6 bases, with 13 bases separating them. CDR1 is MNHEY and CDR2 is SVGEGT in the germline V gene. CDR3 DNA sequence: TGTGCCAGCAGTTACTACAACGTGCGGGGCGAGCAGTACTTC. Residues: CASSYYNVRGEQYF.

The chain uses TRBV5-6 and TRBJ1-5; possibly TRBD1 for D (5 bases). V was cut by 0 bases and J by 0 bases, with 10 bases left in between. This CDR3 comprises 16 residues. Germline V gene sequence: CDR1 SGHDT, CDR2 YYEEEE. The CDR3 region is CASSLGGGYSNQPQHF. CDR3 in DNA: TGTGCCAGCAGCTTGGGTGGGGGGTATAGCAATCAGCCCCAGCATTTT.

The V gene is TRBV18, the J gene TRBJ2-5; 8 bases match TRBD1. Germline CDR1 and CDR2: KGHSH and LQKENI. The trim removed 3 bases at V and 4 bases at J, leaving 7 bases unmatched. The CDR3 has 15 amino acids. The CDR3 DNA sequence: TGTGCCAGCTCACCCCTTACAGGGGGACGAGAGACCCAGTACTTC. Encoded protein: CASSPLTGGRETQYF.

The chain carries TRBV18 and TRBJ1-3; the D is unclear. Trimming shortened V by 3 bases and J by 2 bases, and 11 bases separated the two germline ends. The length of the CDR3 is 15 residues. CDR1 is KGHSH, CDR2 LQKENI, per germline. CDR3 region: CASSPSVAAGNTIYF. For the CDR3, the DNA is TGTGCCAGCTCACCCTCGGTGGCCGCTGGAAACACCATATATTTT.

In DNA, the CDR3 is TGTGCCAGCAGCTTGGCCGTAGAGAGGAGGGTAAACTATGGCTACACCTTC. Translation gives CASSLAVERRVNYGYTF. V usage is TRBV5-6 and J usage is TRBJ1-2; D is ambiguous. V was shortened by 0 bases and J by 2 bases, with 17 bases between the two germline ends. This CDR3 is built from 17 residues. In germline, CDR1 is SGHDT, CDR2 YYEEEE.

The chain couples TRBV25-1 to TRBJ1-5, with unresolved D. The germline gives CDR1 MGHDK, CDR2 SYGVNS. Trimming pared 3 bases from V and 3 bases from J, leaving 9 bases between. The CDR3 has 14 residues. DNA of the CDR3: TGTGCCAGCAGTGAGGCAGGATTCAATCAGCCCCAGCATTTT. Its translation is CASSEAGFNQPQHF.

The chain has TRBV5-1 and TRBJ2-5; a weak D match, TRBD2 (7 bases). Between the trimmed V and J ends, which lost 2 bases and 5 bases, there was a span of 13 bases. This CDR3 comprises 14 residues. The germline V gene encodes CDR1 SGHRS and CDR2 YFSETQ. The CDR3 nucleotides read TGCGCCAGCAGCTTAGACGGGGGGCAGGAGACCCAGTACTTC. Its translation: CASSLDGGQETQYF.